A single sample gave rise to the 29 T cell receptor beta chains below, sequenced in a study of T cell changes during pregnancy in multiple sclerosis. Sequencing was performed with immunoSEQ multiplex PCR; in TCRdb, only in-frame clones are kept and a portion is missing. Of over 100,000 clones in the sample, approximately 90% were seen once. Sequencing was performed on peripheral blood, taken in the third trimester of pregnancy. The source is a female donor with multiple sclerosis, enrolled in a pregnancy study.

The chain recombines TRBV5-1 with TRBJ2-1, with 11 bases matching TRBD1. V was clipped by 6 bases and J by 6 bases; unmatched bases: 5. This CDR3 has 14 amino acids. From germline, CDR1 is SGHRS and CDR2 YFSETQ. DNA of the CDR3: TGCGCCAGCATGCCCGGGACAGGGGGCAATGAGCAGTTCTTC. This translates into CASMPGTGGNEQFF.

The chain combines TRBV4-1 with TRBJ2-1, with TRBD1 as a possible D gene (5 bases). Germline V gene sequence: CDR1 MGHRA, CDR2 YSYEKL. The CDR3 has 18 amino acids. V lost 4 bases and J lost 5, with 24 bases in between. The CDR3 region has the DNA TGCGCCAGCAGCCTCCCCAAAGGGGCGGCCCCTATGGACAATGAGCAGTTCTTC. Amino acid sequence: CASSLPKGAAPMDNEQFF.

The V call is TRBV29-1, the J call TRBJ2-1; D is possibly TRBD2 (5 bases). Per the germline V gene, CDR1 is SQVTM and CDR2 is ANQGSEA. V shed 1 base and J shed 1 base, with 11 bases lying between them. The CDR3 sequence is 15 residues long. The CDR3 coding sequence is TGCAGCGTTGAAGGGGGAGCAATATCCTACAATGAGCAGTTCTTC. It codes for CSVEGGAISYNEQFF.

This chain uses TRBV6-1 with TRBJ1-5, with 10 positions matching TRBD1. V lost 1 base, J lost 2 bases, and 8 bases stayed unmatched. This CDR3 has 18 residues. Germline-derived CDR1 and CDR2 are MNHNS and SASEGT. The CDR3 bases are TGTGCCAGCAGTGAAGTCAGGACAGGGGGTTGGGGCAATCAGCCCCAGCATTTT. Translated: CASSEVRTGGWGNQPQHF.

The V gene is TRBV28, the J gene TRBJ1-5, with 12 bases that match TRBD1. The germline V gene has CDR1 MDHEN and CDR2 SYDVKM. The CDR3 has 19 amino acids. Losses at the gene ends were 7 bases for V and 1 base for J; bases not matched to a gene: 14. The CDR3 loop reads CASILGTGGLRGSNQPQHF. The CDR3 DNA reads TGTGCCAGCATCCTGGGGACAGGGGGCCTCAGGGGGAGCAATCAGCCCCAGCATTTT.

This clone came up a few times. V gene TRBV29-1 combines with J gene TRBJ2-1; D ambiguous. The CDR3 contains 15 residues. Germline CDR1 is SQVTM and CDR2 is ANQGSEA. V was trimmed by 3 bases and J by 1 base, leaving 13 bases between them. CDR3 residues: CSVEGWVRSYNEQFF. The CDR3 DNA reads TGCAGCGTTGAGGGTTGGGTCAGGTCCTACAATGAGCAGTTCTTC.

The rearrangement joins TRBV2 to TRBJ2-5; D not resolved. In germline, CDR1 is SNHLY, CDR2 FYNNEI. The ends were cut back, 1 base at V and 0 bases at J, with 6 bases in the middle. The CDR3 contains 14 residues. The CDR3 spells CASSEGPYQETQYF. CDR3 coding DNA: TGTGCCAGCAGTGAAGGTCCGTACCAAGAGACCCAGTACTTC.

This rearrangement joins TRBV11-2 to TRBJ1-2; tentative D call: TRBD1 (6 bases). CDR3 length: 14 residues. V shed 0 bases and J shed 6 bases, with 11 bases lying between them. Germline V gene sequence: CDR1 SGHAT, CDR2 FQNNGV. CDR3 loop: CASSLDTGSDGYTF. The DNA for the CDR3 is TGTGCCAGCAGCTTAGATACAGGGAGTGATGGCTACACCTTC.

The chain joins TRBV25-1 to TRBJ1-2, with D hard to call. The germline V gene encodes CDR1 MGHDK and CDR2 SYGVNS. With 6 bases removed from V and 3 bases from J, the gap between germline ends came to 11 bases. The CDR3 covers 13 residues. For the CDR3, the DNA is TGTGCCAGCAGGGGAGGGCCCCACTATGGCTACACCTTC. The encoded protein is CASRGGPHYGYTF.

The CDR3 DNA follows: TGTGCCAGTAGTTGGGCAGATAATTCACCCCTCCACTTT. Amino acids: CASSWADNSPLHF. V usage is TRBV19 and J usage is TRBJ1-6; D ambiguous. The length of the CDR3 is 13 residues. Germline lookup yields CDR1 LNHDA and CDR2 SQIVND (reference sequence). The V end was cut by 5 bases, the J end by 5 bases, with 7 bases between.

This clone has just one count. Written as DNA, the CDR3 is TGTGCCAGCAGCCCCGGGACTAGCGGGAGGGCCAATGAGCAGTTCTTC. This codes for CASSPGTSGRANEQFF. V and J are TRBV7-2 and TRBJ2-1, with 16 bases matching TRBD2. CDR3 length equals 16 residues. Germline V CDR1 and CDR2: SGHTA, FQGNSA. Germline trimming cut 5 bases from V and 6 bases from J; bases unmatched to any gene: 4.

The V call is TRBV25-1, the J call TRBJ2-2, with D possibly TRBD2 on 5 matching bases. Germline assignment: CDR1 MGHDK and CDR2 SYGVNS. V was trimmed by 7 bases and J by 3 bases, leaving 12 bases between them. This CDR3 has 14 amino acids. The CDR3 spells CASMPSGDTGELFF. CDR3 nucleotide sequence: TGTGCCAGCATGCCCAGCGGAGACACCGGGGAGCTGTTTTTT.

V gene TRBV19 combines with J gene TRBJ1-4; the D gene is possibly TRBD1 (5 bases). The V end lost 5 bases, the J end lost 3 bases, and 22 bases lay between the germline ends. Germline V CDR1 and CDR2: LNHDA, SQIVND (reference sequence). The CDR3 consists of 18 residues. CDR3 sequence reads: CASSPWGRSPMSNEKLFF. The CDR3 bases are TGTGCCAGTAGTCCTTGGGGCCGAAGCCCTATGTCTAATGAAAAACTGTTTTTT.

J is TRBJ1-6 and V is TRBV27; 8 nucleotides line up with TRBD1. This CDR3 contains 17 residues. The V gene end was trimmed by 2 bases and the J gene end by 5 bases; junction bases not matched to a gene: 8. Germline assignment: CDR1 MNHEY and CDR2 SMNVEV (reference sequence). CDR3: CASSLNPTGVDNSPLHF. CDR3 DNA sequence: TGTGCCAGCAGTTTAAACCCGACAGGGGTGGATAATTCACCCCTCCACTTT.

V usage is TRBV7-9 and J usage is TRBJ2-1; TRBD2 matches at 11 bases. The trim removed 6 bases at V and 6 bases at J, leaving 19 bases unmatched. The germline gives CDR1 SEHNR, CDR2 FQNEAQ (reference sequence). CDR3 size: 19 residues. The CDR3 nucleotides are TGTGCCAGCAGACAAAGGGGGGGGTTAGCGGGAGGGCAAGGCAATGAGCAGTTCTTC. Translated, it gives CASRQRGGLAGGQGNEQFF. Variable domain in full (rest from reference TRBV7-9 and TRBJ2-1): DTGVSQNPRHKITKRGQNVTFRCDPISEHNRLYWYRQTLGQGPEFLTYFQNEAQLEKSRLLSDRFSAERPKGSFSTLEIQRTEQGDSAMYLCASRQRGGLAGGQGNEQFFGPGTRLTVL.

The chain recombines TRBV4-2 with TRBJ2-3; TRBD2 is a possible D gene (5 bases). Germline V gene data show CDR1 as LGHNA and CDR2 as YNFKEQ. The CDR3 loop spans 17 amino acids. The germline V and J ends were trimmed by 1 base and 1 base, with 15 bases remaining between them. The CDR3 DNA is TGTGCCAGCAGCCAAGTAAAGAGTAGCGCCCGCACAGATACGCAGTATTTT. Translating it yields CASSQVKSSARTDTQYF.

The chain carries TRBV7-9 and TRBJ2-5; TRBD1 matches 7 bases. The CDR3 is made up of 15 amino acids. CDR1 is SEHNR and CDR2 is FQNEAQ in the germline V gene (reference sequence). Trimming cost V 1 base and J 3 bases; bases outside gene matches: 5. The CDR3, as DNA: TGTGCCAGCAGCTTAGGGACAGGCCTGGAAGAGACCCAGTACTTC. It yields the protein CASSLGTGLEETQYF.

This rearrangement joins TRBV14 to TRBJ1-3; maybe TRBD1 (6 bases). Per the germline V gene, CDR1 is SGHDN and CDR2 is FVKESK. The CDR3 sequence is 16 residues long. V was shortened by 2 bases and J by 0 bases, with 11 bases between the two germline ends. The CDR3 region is CASSQTRGYSGNTIYF. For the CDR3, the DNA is TGTGCCAGCAGCCAAACCAGGGGTTACTCTGGAAACACCATATATTTT.

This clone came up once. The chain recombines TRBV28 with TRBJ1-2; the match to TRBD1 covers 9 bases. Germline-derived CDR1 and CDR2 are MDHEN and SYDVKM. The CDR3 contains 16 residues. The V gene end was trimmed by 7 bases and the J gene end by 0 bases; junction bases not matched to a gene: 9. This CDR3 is CASTITGGPANYGYTF. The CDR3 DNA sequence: TGTGCCAGCACTATAACAGGGGGCCCCGCTAACTATGGCTACACCTTC.

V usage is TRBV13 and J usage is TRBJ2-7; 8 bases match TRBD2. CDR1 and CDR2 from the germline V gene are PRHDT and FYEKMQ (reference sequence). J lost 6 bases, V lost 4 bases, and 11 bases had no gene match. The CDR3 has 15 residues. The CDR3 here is CASSSSGTRYGEQYF. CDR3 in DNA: TGTGCCAGCAGCTCCTCCGGGACTAGATACGGCGAGCAGTACTTC.

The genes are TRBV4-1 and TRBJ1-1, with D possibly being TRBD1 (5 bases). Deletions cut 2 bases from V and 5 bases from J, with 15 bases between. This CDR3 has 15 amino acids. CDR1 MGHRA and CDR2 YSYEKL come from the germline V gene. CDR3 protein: CASSQLSGGWTEAFF. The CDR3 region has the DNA TGCGCCAGCAGCCAATTGTCGGGGGGTTGGACTGAAGCTTTCTTT.

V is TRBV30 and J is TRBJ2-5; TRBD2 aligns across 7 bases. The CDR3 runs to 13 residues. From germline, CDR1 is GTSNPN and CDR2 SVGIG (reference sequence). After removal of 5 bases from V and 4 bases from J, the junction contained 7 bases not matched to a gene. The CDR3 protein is CAWGAGTGETQYF. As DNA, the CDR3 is TGTGCCTGGGGAGCGGGGACGGGAGAGACCCAGTACTTC.

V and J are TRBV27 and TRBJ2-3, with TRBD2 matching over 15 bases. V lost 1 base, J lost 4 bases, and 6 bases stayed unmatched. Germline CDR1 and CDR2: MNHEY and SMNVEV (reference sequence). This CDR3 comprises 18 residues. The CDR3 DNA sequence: TGTGCCAGCAGTTTATTGGGACTAGCGGGAGGCGGCGCAGATACGCAGTATTTT. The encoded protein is CASSLLGLAGGGADTQYF.

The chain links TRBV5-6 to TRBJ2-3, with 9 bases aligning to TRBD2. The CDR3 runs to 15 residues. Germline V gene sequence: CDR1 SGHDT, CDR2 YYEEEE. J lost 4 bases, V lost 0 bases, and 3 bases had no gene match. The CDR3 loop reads CASSLDGGGADTQYF. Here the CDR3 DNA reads TGTGCCAGCAGCTTGGATGGCGGGGGGGCAGATACGCAGTATTTT.

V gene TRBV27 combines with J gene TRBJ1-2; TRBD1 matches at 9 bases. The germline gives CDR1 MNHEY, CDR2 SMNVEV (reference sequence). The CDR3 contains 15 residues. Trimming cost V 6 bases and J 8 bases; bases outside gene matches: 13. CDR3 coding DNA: TGTGCCAGCAGGGCCGGGACAGGGTTTCCGGGGGGCTACACCTTC. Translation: CASRAGTGFPGGYTF.

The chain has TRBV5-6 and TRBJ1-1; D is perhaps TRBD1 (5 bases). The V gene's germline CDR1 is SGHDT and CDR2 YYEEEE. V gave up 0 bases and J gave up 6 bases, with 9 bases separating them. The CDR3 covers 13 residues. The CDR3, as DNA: TGTGCCAGCAGCTTGGCAGGGAAGTCTGAAGCTTTCTTT. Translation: CASSLAGKSEAFF.

The CDR3 here is CASSAHLQGAAGELFF. The CDR3 nucleotides read TGTGCCAGCAGCGCCCACCTCCAGGGGGCGGCCGGGGAGCTGTTTTTT. The chain uses TRBV9 and TRBJ2-2; 8 bases are shared with TRBD1. The germline V gene has CDR1 SGDLS and CDR2 YYNGEE. V gave up 3 bases and J gave up 6 bases; unmatched junction bases: 10. The CDR3 loop spans 16 amino acids.

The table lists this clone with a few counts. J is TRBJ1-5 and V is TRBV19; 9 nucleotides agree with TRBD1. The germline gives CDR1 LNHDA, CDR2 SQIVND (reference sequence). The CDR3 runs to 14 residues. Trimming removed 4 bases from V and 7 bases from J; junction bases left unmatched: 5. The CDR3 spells CASSTGQGIQPQHF. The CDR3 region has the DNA TGTGCCAGTAGTACCGGACAGGGGATACAGCCCCAGCATTTT.

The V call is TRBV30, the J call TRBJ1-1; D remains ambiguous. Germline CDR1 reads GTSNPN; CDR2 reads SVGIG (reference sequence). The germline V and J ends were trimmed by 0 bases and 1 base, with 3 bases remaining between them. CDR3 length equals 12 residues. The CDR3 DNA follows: TGTGCCTGGAGTGTCTCGAACACTGAAGCTTTCTTT. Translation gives CAWSVSNTEAFF.